These 17 T cell receptor beta chains originate from one sample sequenced in a study of immune characterization of retroperitoneal liposarcoma. TCRdb re-analysed the PCR reads in MiXCR, keeping a single row per CDR3 protein. The table has under 2,500 distinct CDR3 sequences, under 25% seen once. Sequenced: tumor tissue. These receptors were obtained from a male donor with retroperitoneal liposarcoma.

By sample share, this clonotype is medium-sized. V is TRBV12-3 or TRBV12-4 and J is TRBJ2-1; TRBD2 aligns across 10 bases. The DNA end lines up better with TRBJ2-7; the J call may be wrong. The CDR3 spans 15 residues. The CDR3 here is CASSSERGGGDEQYF. The CDR3 DNA reads TGTGCCAGCAGTTCCGAGCGGGGGGGGGGCGATGAGCAGTACTTC.

The CDR3 protein is CASSQQGAPYNEQFF. DNA for the CDR3: TGTGCCAGCAGTCAACAGGGGGCCCCCTACAATGAGCAGTTCTTC. The V and J genes are TRBV6-1 and TRBJ2-1; 9 nucleotides line up with TRBD1. Germline V CDR1 and CDR2: MNHNS, SASEGT. CDR3 size: 15 residues. After removal of 5 bases from V and 2 bases from J, the junction contained 4 bases not matched to a gene.

V usage is TRBV7-8 and J usage is TRBJ2-7, with TRBD2 matching 8 bases. This CDR3 is 15 amino acids long. Germline values: CDR1 SGHVS, CDR2 FQNEAQ. V lost 2 bases to trimming and J lost 10 bases; unmatched junction nucleotides: 13. The CDR3 coding sequence is TGTGCCAGCAGCTTAAGCGTGGAAACGGGGGGGGTCCAGTACTTC. This sequence encodes CASSLSVETGGVQYF. Looking up the rest from reference TRBV7-8 and TRBJ2-7 gives the full variable domain: GAGVSQSPRYKVAKRGQDVALRCDPISGHVSLFWYQQALGQGPEFLTYFQNEAQLDKSGLPSDRFFAERPEGSVSTLKIQRTQQEDSAVYLCASSLSVETGGVQYFGPGTRLTVT.

This clonotype qualifies as medium-sized. This chain uses TRBV7-2 with TRBJ2-3; 9 bases align to TRBD2. The CDR3 has 17 amino acids. Germline loops: CDR1 SGHTA, CDR2 FQGNSA. V was clipped by 1 base and J by 3 bases; unmatched bases: 8. The CDR3 nucleotides read TGTGCCAGCAGCTTAGGGGTCGGCGGGGGGGTAACAGATACGCAGTATTTT. Translation gives CASSLGVGGGVTDTQYF.

This clonotype is judged medium-sized. The chain is built from TRBV6-1 and TRBJ2-2; D is uncertain. CDR1 and CDR2 (germline): MNHNS, SASEGT. There are 14 residues in the CDR3. V lost 6 bases, J lost 3 bases, and 11 bases lay in between. CDR3 sequence (DNA): TGTGCCAGCAGATTGCGGTTTGACACCGGGGAGCTGTTTTTT. Protein: CASRLRFDTGELFF.

This clonotype occurred a few times. The genes are TRBV27 and TRBJ2-3; no firm D call. CDR1 and CDR2 (germline): MNHEY, SMNVEV (reference sequence). Deletions cut 5 bases from V and 2 bases from J, with 8 bases between. The CDR3 is 13 residues long. CDR3: CASSNPTTDTQYF. Here the CDR3 DNA reads TGTGCCAGCAGTAACCCGACCACAGATACGCAGTATTTT.

In its sample, this clonotype is large. The chain is built from TRBV6-1 and TRBJ2-1, with no clear D. The germline gives CDR1 MNHNS, CDR2 SASEGT. The CDR3 has 15 residues. V gave up 4 bases and J gave up 3 bases, with 13 bases separating them. The CDR3 here is CASSAYAVLYNEQFF. CDR3 DNA: TGTGCCAGCAGTGCCTATGCGGTACTCTACAATGAGCAGTTCTTC.

Sample share makes this clonotype large (0.1 to 1%). The germline gene is not matched at one end of the junction; a read error may be the cause. This chain connects TRBV6-1 to TRBJ2-3; 7 bases align to TRBD1. The CDR3 consists of 16 residues. Germline V CDR1 and CDR2: MNHNS, SASEGT. This CDR3 reads CASSEREGTVTDTQYF. For the CDR3, the DNA is TGTGCCAGCAGTGAAAGGGAAGGGACAGTGACAGATACACAGTATTTT.

V usage is TRBV7-9 and J usage is TRBJ2-2; 7 bases align to TRBD1. The ends lost 2 bases at V and 6 bases at J; junction bases unmatched: 3. CDR3 size: 14 residues. Germline loops: CDR1 SEHNR, CDR2 FQNEAQ (reference sequence). The CDR3 is CASSLPTGPGELFF. CDR3 DNA sequence: TGTGCCAGCAGCTTACCGACAGGGCCCGGGGAGCTGTTTTTT. Together with reference TRBV7-9 and TRBJ2-2, the CDR3 gives the full variable domain: DTGVSQNPRHKITKRGQNVTFRCDPISEHNRLYWYRQTLGQGPEFLTYFQNEAQLEKSRLLSDRFSAERPKGSFSTLEIQRTEQGDSAMYLCASSLPTGPGELFFGEGSRLTVL.

This chain joins TRBV6-1 and TRBJ2-1; unclear D gene. V lost 3 bases, J lost 10 bases, and 7 bases lay in between. CDR3 length: 11 residues. The germline V gene encodes CDR1 MNHNS and CDR2 SASEGT. The CDR3 nucleotides are TGTGCCAGCAGTGACCTGCGCGAGCAGTTCTTC. It translates to CASSDLREQFF.

The chain recombines TRBV7-2 with TRBJ2-1, with 7 nucleotides matching TRBD2. With the DNA end fitting TRBJ2-7 better, the J assignment may be wrong. The CDR3 has 14 amino acids. CDR1 is SGHTA, CDR2 FQGNSA, per germline. The CDR3 reads CASSLRGDYNEQYF. The CDR3 bases are TGTGCCAGCAGCTTACGCGGGGACTACAATGAGCAGTACTTC.

This clonotype is medium-sized in the sample. This chain uses TRBV6-1 with TRBJ2-1; TRBD2 matches 14 bases. The germline CDR1 and CDR2 sequences are MNHNS and SASEGT. The CDR3 runs to 15 residues. J was trimmed by 9 bases and V by 8 bases; bases with no gene match: 9. For the CDR3, the DNA is TGTGCCAGCGGAATCCGACTAGCGGGGGGGCGTGAGCAGTTCTTC. It encodes CASGIRLAGGREQFF.

This chain connects TRBV27 to TRBJ1-2, with D uncertain. Trimming stripped 0 bases from V and 8 bases from J, with 10 bases between. Germline V gene data show CDR1 as MNHEY and CDR2 as SMNVEV (reference sequence). This CDR3 comprises 13 residues. CDR3 sequence reads: CASSLSAGRGYTF. Written as DNA, the CDR3 is TGTGCCAGCAGTTTATCTGCAGGTCGCGGCTACACCTTC.

This clonotype qualifies as medium-sized. Here the CDR3 DNA reads TGTGCCAGCAGTTTTCGGGGGACAGCAACAAGCGAGCAGTACTTC. Translating it yields CASSFRGTATSEQYF. This rearrangement joins TRBV12-3 or TRBV12-4 to TRBJ2-1; TRBD1 is a possible D gene (7 bases). The J call is doubtful: the DNA matches TRBJ2-7 better. This CDR3 is 15 amino acids long.

This clonotype was counted ten times or more. The chain employs TRBV6-1 and TRBJ2-3, with D perhaps given as TRBD1 or TRBD2 (5 bases each). The V end lost 5 bases, the J end lost 2 bases, and 14 bases lay between the germline ends. This CDR3 has 15 amino acids. Per germline, CDR1 MNHNS and CDR2 SASEGT. The CDR3 DNA reads TGTGCCAGCAGTACTACCGGGACCCCCACAGATACGCAGTATTTT. It translates to CASSTTGTPTDTQYF.

Judged by abundance, this clonotype is large. The chain has TRBV6-1 and TRBJ2-1; the match to TRBD1 covers 12 bases. The DNA end favors TRBJ2-7, so the J call may be wrong. The CDR3 consists of 14 residues. CDR1 MNHNS and CDR2 SASEGT come from the germline V gene. The CDR3 here is CASLGTGGGYEQYF. Here the CDR3 DNA reads TGTGCCTCGCTCGGGACAGGGGGCGGGTACGAGCAGTACTTC.

CDR3 sequence: CASSLPRGNEQFF. The CDR3 nucleotides are TGCGCCAGCAGTCTACCCAGGGGCAATGAGCAGTTCTTC. This chain uses TRBV23-1 with TRBJ2-1; possibly TRBD1 for D (6 bases). TRBV23-1 is classed as an ORF, of uncertain function. The CDR3 is 13 residues long. Trimming cost V 4 bases and J 6 bases, with 10 bases left between them.